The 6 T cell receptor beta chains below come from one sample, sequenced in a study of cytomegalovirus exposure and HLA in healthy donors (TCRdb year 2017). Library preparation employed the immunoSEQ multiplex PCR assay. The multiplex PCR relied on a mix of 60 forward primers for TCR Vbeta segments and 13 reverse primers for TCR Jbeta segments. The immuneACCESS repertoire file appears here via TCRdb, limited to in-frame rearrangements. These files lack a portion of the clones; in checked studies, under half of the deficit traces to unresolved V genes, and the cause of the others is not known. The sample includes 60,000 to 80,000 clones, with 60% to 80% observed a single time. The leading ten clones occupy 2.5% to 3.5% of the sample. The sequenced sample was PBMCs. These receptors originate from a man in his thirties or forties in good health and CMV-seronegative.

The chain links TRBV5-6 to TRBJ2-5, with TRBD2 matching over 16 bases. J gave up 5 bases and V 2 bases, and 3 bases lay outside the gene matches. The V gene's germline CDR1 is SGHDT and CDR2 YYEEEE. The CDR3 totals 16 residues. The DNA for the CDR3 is TGTGCCAGCAGCTTACCGGGACTAGCGGGGGGGGAGACCCAGTACTTC. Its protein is CASSLPGLAGGETQYF.

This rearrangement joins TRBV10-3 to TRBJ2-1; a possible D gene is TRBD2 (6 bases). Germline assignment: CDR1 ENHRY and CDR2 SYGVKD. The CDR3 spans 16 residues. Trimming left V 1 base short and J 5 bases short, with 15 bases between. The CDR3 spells CAISEWSGGADNEQFF. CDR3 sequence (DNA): TGTGCCATCAGTGAGTGGAGTGGCGGGGCTGACAATGAGCAGTTCTTC.

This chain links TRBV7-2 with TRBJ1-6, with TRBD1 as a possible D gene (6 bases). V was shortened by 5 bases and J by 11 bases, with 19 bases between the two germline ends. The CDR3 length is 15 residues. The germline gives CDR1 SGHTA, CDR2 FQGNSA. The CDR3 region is CASSLLRGGKPPLHF. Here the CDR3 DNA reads TGTGCCAGCAGCCTCCTAAGGGGGGGAAAGCCACCCCTCCACTTT.

CDR3 loop: CASSPGTGGTDTQYF. DNA for the CDR3: TGCGCCAGCAGCCCCGGGACAGGGGGAACAGATACGCAGTATTTT. The chain uses TRBV5-1 and TRBJ2-3; the match to TRBD1 covers 11 bases. Unmatched junction bases numbered 4, after V lost 4 bases and J lost 3 bases. The germline CDR1 and CDR2 sequences are SGHRS and YFSETQ. The CDR3 totals 15 residues. The variable domain in full, with the rest retrieved from reference TRBV5-1 and TRBJ2-3, is KAGVTQTPRYLIKTRGQQVTLSCSPISGHRSVSWYQQTPGQGLQFLFEYFSETQRNKGNFPGRFSGRQFSNSRSEMNVSTLELGDSALYLCASSPGTGGTDTQYFGPGTRLTVL.

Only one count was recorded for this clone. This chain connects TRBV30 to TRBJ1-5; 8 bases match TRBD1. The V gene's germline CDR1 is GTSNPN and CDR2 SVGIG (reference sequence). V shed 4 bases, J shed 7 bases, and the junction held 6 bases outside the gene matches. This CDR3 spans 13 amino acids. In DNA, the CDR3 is TGTGCCTGGACTGGACAGGGCGCCCAGCCCCAGCATTTT. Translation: CAWTGQGAQPQHF.

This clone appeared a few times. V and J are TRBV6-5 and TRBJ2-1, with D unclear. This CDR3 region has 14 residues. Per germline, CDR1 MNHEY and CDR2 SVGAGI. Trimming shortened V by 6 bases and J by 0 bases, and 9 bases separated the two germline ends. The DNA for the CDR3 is TGTGCCAGCAGCCTCCTAAGCTCCTACAATGAGCAGTTCTTC. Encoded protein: CASSLLSSYNEQFF.